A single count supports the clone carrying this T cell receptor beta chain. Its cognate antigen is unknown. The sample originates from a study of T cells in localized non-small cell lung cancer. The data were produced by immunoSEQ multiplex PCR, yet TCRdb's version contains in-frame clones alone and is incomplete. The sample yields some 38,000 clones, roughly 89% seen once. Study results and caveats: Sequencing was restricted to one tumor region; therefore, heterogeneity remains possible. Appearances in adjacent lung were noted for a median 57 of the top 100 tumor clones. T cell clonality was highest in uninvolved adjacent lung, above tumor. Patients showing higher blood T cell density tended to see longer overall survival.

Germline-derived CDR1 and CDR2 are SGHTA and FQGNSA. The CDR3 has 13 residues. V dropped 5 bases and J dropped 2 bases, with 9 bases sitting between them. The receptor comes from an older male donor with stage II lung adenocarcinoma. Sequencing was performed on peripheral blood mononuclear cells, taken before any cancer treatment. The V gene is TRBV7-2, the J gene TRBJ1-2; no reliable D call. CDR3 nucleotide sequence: TGTGCCAGCAGCCGTAACACCAACTATGGCTACACCTTC. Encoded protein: CASSRNTNYGYTF. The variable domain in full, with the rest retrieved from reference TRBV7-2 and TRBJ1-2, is GAGVSQSPSNKVTEKGKDVELRCDPISGHTALYWYRQSLGQGLEFLIYFQGNSAPDKSGLPSDRFSAERTGGSVSTLTIQRTQQEDSAVYLCASSRNTNYGYTFGSGTRLTVV.